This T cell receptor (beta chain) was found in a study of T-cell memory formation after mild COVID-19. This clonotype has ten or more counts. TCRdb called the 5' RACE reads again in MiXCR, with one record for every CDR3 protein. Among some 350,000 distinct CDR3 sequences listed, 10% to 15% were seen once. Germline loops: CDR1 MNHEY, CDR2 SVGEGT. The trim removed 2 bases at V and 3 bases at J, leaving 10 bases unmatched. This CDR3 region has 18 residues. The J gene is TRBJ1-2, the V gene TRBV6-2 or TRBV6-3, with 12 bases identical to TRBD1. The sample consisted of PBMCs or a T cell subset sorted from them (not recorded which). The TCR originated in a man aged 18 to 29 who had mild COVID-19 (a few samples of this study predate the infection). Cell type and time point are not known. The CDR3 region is CASSYPSRDRGRYYGYTF. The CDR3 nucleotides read TGTGCCAGCAGTTACCCATCCCGGGACAGGGGGCGATACTATGGCTACACCTTC.